A single sample gave rise to the 19 T cell receptor beta chains below, sequenced in a study of T-cell memory formation after mild COVID-19. TCRdb processed the 5' RACE reads anew with MiXCR; each CDR3 protein has one entry. The data show hundreds of thousands of distinct CDR3 sequences, more than 20% seen once. The specimen sequenced was PBMCs or a T cell subset sorted from them (not recorded which). The receptors here all came from an adult woman who had mild COVID-19 (a few samples of this study predate the infection). Cell type and time point are not known.

This clonotype was detected ten times or more. In DNA, the CDR3 is TGTGCCAGCAGCCCGGGACAGATGAACACTGAAGCTTTCTTT. Amino acids: CASSPGQMNTEAFF. V gene TRBV18 combines with J gene TRBJ1-1; 7 positions match TRBD1. Looked up from germline, CDR1 is KGHSH and CDR2 is LQKENI. This CDR3 is built from 14 residues. After removal of 8 bases from V and 0 bases from J, the junction contained 6 bases not matched to a gene.

The rearrangement uses TRBV7-9 and TRBJ1-1; TRBD1 aligns across 7 bases. V lost 5 bases, J lost 1 base, and 7 bases stayed unmatched. Germline-derived CDR1 and CDR2 are SEHNR and FQNEAQ (reference sequence). This CDR3 contains 15 residues. The CDR3 DNA reads as TGTGCCAGCAGCCCGTACGGACAGGAGAACACTGAAGCTTTCTTT. It codes for CASSPYGQENTEAFF.

The chain recombines TRBV27 with TRBJ1-2, with 8 positions matching TRBD1. The V gene's germline CDR1 is MNHEY and CDR2 SMNVEV (reference sequence). Germline trimming cut 7 bases from V and 7 bases from J; bases unmatched to any gene: 8. CDR3 length equals 13 residues. The CDR3 region is CASKGRGLSGYTF. The CDR3 coding sequence is TGTGCCAGCAAGGGCAGGGGGCTAAGTGGCTACACCTTC.

The chain employs TRBV6-5 and TRBJ1-5; D gene ambiguous. CDR1 is MNHEY, CDR2 SVGAGI, per germline. V gave up 5 bases and J gave up 0 bases, with 14 bases separating them. CDR3 length: 16 amino acids. CDR3 amino acids: CASSPRDLNSNQPQHF. The DNA of the CDR3 is TGTGCCAGCAGTCCCCGGGATCTAAATAGCAATCAGCCCCAGCATTTT.

J is TRBJ2-3 and V is TRBV29-1; D not certain. The CDR3 extends over 13 amino acids. Trimming took 3 bases from V and 1 from J, leaving 8 bases between them. The V gene's germline CDR1 is SQVTM and CDR2 ANQGSEA. Written as DNA, the CDR3 is TGCAGCGTTGAGAGTGGCGGCACAGATACGCAGTATTTT. This gives the protein CSVESGGTDTQYF.

This chain links TRBV14 with TRBJ2-7, with D tentatively TRBD1 (6 bases). Germline V gives CDR1 SGHDN, CDR2 FVKESK. The germline V and J ends were trimmed by 4 bases and 3 bases, with 13 bases remaining between them. This CDR3 has 14 residues. The CDR3 here is CASSRNRDNYEQYF. Here the CDR3 DNA reads TGTGCCAGCAGCCGCAACCGGGACAACTACGAGCAGTACTTC.

The CDR3 nucleotides read TGTGCCAGCAGCCGCACAGGGGATGTCTATGGCTACACCTTC. Its translation is CASSRTGDVYGYTF. The chain joins TRBV12-3 or TRBV12-4 to TRBJ1-2; 7 nucleotides align to TRBD1. V shed 6 bases and J 4 bases; nucleotides not matched to a gene: 8. This CDR3 region has 14 residues.

This clonotype occurred a few times. The J gene is TRBJ2-2, the V gene TRBV5-1, with 7 bases lining up with TRBD1. With 0 bases clipped from V and 1 base from J, the junction kept 3 bases outside the gene matches. CDR1 is SGHRS, CDR2 YFSETQ, per germline. The CDR3 consists of 16 residues. CDR3: CASSLVGQENTGELFF. The CDR3 DNA is TGCGCCAGCAGCTTGGTAGGACAGGAGAACACCGGGGAGCTGTTTTTT. Complete variable domain (other parts from reference TRBV5-1 and TRBJ2-2): KAGVTQTPRYLIKTRGQQVTLSCSPISGHRSVSWYQQTPGQGLQFLFEYFSETQRNKGNFPGRFSGRQFSNSRSEMNVSTLELGDSALYLCASSLVGQENTGELFFGEGSRLTVL.

This clonotype came up a few times. This CDR3 is CATSDWGSADTQYF. CDR3 bases: TGTGCCACCAGTGATTGGGGGAGCGCAGATACGCAGTATTTT. The gene calls are TRBV24-1 and TRBJ2-3; D may correspond to TRBD1 or TRBD2 (5 bases each). This CDR3 has 14 amino acids. Trimming removed 2 bases at V and 4 bases at J, with 9 bases between. CDR1 and CDR2 (germline): KGHDR, SFDVKD.

This clonotype has just a few counts. The chain recombines TRBV7-9 with TRBJ2-5; D is undetermined. Between the trimmed V and J ends, which lost 4 bases and 2 bases, there was a span of 11 bases. Per the germline V gene, CDR1 is SEHNR and CDR2 is FQNEAQ (reference sequence). The CDR3 is 14 amino acids. Here the CDR3 reads CASSSGLGQETQYF. The CDR3 bases are TGTGCCAGCAGCTCTGGGCTAGGGCAAGAGACCCAGTACTTC.

This chain uses TRBV21-1 with TRBJ1-4; the D call TRBD1 from the table was never checked on the DNA. TRBV21-1 counts as a pseudogene. This CDR3 has 13 amino acids. In nucleotides, the CDR3 is TGTGCCAGGACGACAGGGAATCATGAAAAACTGTTTTTT. Translated, it gives CARTTGNHEKLFF.

This chain uses TRBV24-1 with TRBJ2-7, with 13 bases that match TRBD2. The trim removed 4 bases at V and 2 bases at J, leaving 4 bases unmatched. The CDR3 has 16 residues. CDR1 and CDR2 from the germline V gene are KGHDR and SFDVKD. CDR3 residues: CATSESGLAGAYEQYF. The DNA for the CDR3 is TGTGCCACCAGTGAATCTGGACTAGCGGGGGCCTACGAGCAGTACTTC.

The chain is built from TRBV30 and TRBJ2-7, with 15 nucleotides matching TRBD2. CDR3 length: 17 amino acids. J was trimmed by 4 bases and V by 0 bases; bases with no gene match: 7. CDR1 is GTSNPN, CDR2 SVGIG, per germline (reference sequence). The CDR3 DNA follows: TGTGCCTGGAGTGTGGCATACGGACTAGCGGGAGGGTACGAGCAGTACTTC. It translates to CAWSVAYGLAGGYEQYF.

The chain links TRBV2 to TRBJ1-1; D is possibly TRBD1 (5 bases). Germline V gene data show CDR1 as SNHLY and CDR2 as FYNNEI. Trimming left V 4 bases short and J 10 bases short, with 10 bases between. The CDR3 consists of 11 residues. The CDR3 DNA follows: TGTGCCAGCAGTGGGGACTTCGGAGCTTTCTTT. Translation: CASSGDFGAFF.

This clonotype was counted only a few times. The V call is TRBV29-1, the J call TRBJ1-1, with D unresolved. Germline-derived CDR1 and CDR2 are SQVTM and ANQGSEA. The CDR3 is 12 amino acids. V was cut by 4 bases and J by 3 bases, with 9 bases left in between. The CDR3 region is CSVVVADTEAFF. The CDR3 DNA reads as TGCAGCGTTGTAGTAGCCGACACTGAAGCTTTCTTT. The full variable domain, completed using reference TRBV29-1 and TRBJ1-1, is SAVISQKPSRDICQRGTSLTIQCQVDSQVTMMFWYRQQPGQSLTLIATANQGSEATYESGFVIDKFPISRPNLTFSTLTVSNMSPEDSSIYLCSVVVADTEAFFGQGTRLTVV.

At least ten counts were recorded for this clonotype. This chain connects TRBV29-1 to TRBJ1-1; D gene unclear. This CDR3 has 14 residues. Trimming stripped 2 bases from V and 5 bases from J, with 15 bases between. Germline CDR1 is SQVTM and CDR2 is ANQGSEA. This CDR3 reads CSVEPPARKTEAFF. The CDR3, as DNA: TGCAGCGTTGAACCGCCCGCGAGGAAGACTGAAGCTTTCTTT. The full variable domain, with the rest looked up from reference TRBV29-1 and TRBJ1-1, is SAVISQKPSRDICQRGTSLTIQCQVDSQVTMMFWYRQQPGQSLTLIATANQGSEATYESGFVIDKFPISRPNLTFSTLTVSNMSPEDSSIYLCSVEPPARKTEAFFGQGTRLTVV.

The gene calls are TRBV2 and TRBJ1-5; D not certain. V lost 4 bases, J lost 9 bases, and 16 bases lay in between. The CDR3 spans 14 residues. The germline V gene encodes CDR1 SNHLY and CDR2 FYNNEI. CDR3 in amino acids: CASSAQTSRSPQHF. Written as DNA, the CDR3 is TGTGCCAGCAGTGCCCAGACTAGCCGGTCGCCCCAGCATTTT.

The chain employs TRBV5-5 and TRBJ2-3; 7 bases agree with TRBD2. The CDR3 has 15 residues. V lost 0 bases, J lost 5 bases, and 6 bases stayed unmatched. Germline V lookup: CDR1 SGHKS, CDR2 YYEKEE (reference sequence). The CDR3 DNA sequence: TGTGCCAGCAGCTTGGACTGGGGCGGGGGAGATACGCAGTATTTT. Its protein is CASSLDWGGGDTQYF.

The chain couples TRBV7-2 to TRBJ2-1; D not resolved. Trimming shortened V by 6 bases and J by 6 bases, and 12 bases separated the two germline ends. This CDR3 is built from 13 residues. Germline CDR1 is SGHTA and CDR2 is FQGNSA. The DNA of the CDR3 is TGTGCCAGCAGGAAGGACGGCTCCAATGAGCAGTTCTTC. As protein: CASRKDGSNEQFF.